These T cell receptor beta chains were read from a single sample in a study of T cell repertoires in cytomegalovirus infection. The antigens for these receptors are not known. TCRdb fed the reads into MiXCR, producing one record per CDR3 protein. The top ten hold around 46% of the sample, which has around 570,000 distinct CDR3 sequences, about 40% seen once. Material: cultured PBMCs, obtained from culture after CMV antigen stimulation. All receptors derive from a human donor in good health (CMV status not recorded). Some clones in this sample may be carry-over from other donors' samples. Each CDR3 is given with its conserved first and last residue. Fields, in order: V gene, J gene, D gene, clone size, CDR3 protein, CDR3 DNA. The D gene is left open where the match is weak. Clone size is given for some rows only: seen once, a few or many times, or a class if the clone is expanded.

V gene: TRBV12-3/TRBV12-4; J gene: TRBJ1-5; D gene: .; clone size: .; CDR3 protein: CASTRNLNQPQHF; CDR3 DNA: TGTGCCAGCACCCGGAACTTAAATCAGCCCCAGCATTTT
V gene: TRBV6-5; J gene: TRBJ2-7; D gene: .; clone size: .; CDR3 protein: CASSYDGGYEQYF; CDR3 DNA: TGTGCCAGCAGTTACGACGGGGGCTACGAGCAGTACTTC
V gene: TRBV4-3; J gene: TRBJ2-1; D gene: TRBD2; clone size: .; CDR3 protein: CASSQLAGGPGPYNEQFF; CDR3 DNA: TGCGCCAGCAGCCAACTAGCGGGAGGGCCCGGCCCCTACAATGAGCAGTTCTTC
V gene: TRBV7-2; J gene: TRBJ2-5; D gene: TRBD2; clone size: many; CDR3 protein: CASSLTSGLATPRGETQYF; CDR3 DNA: TGTGCCAGCAGCTTAACCTCGGGACTAGCGACCCCCCGGGGAGAGACCCAGTACTTC
V gene: TRBV6-2/TRBV6-3; J gene: TRBJ2-6; D gene: .; clone size: .; CDR3 protein: CASAQLKTSGANVLTF; CDR3 DNA: TGTGCCAGCGCGCAGTTAAAAACTTCTGGGGCCAACGTCCTGACTTTC
V gene: TRBV6-2/TRBV6-3; J gene: TRBJ2-3; D gene: TRBD1; clone size: .; CDR3 protein: CASSYSHRDRGLGTDTQYF; CDR3 DNA: TGTGCCAGCAGTTACTCCCATCGGGACAGGGGGCTAGGCACAGATACGCAGTATTTT
V gene: TRBV7-6; J gene: TRBJ2-2; D gene: TRBD2; clone size: .; CDR3 protein: CASGWASGTNTGELFF; CDR3 DNA: TGTGCCAGCGGTTGGGCTAGCGGGACTAACACCGGGGAGCTGTTTTTT
V gene: TRBV6-2/TRBV6-3; J gene: TRBJ2-7; D gene: .; clone size: .; CDR3 protein: CASTQTGHEQYF; CDR3 DNA: TGTGCCAGCACCCAGACAGGTCACGAGCAGTACTTC
V gene: TRBV12-3/TRBV12-4; J gene: TRBJ1-6; D gene: TRBD1; clone size: .; CDR3 protein: CASRASTGSNSPLHF; CDR3 DNA: TGTGCCAGCAGGGCATCGACAGGGAGCAATTCACCCCTCCACTTT
V gene: TRBV7-2; J gene: TRBJ1-5; D gene: .; clone size: many; CDR3 protein: CASSLTGPWDQPQHF; CDR3 DNA: TGTGCCAGCAGCTTAACCGGGCCCTGGGATCAGCCCCAGCATTTT
V gene: TRBV7-4; J gene: TRBJ2-7; D gene: TRBD1; clone size: .; CDR3 protein: CASSLQGRTGDPCSEQYF; CDR3 DNA: TGTGCCAGCAGCTTACAGGGACGGACAGGGGATCCTTGCTCCGAGCAGTACTTC
V gene: TRBV10-3; J gene: TRBJ2-7; D gene: TRBD1; clone size: .; CDR3 protein: CAIRGQGTYEQYF; CDR3 DNA: TGTGCCATCAGGGGACAGGGGACCTACGAGCAGTACTTC
V gene: TRBV20-1; J gene: TRBJ2-1; D gene: .; clone size: few; CDR3 protein: CSASRGGRGYNEQFF; CDR3 DNA: TGCAGTGCTAGTAGGGGGGGGCGAGGGTACAATGAGCAGTTCTTC
V gene: TRBV3-1; J gene: TRBJ2-7; D gene: .; clone size: .; CDR3 protein: CASSPGTEVYEQYF; CDR3 DNA: TGTGCCAGCAGCCCCGGGACGGAAGTCTACGAGCAGTACTTC
V gene: TRBV4-2; J gene: TRBJ1-2; D gene: .; clone size: .; CDR3 protein: CASSQGEAGSNGYGYTF; CDR3 DNA: TGTGCCAGCAGCCAAGGGGAGGCTGGCAGCAACGGCTATGGCTACACCTTC
V gene: TRBV7-2; J gene: TRBJ2-2; D gene: .; clone size: .; CDR3 protein: CASSLARYTGELFF; CDR3 DNA: TGTGCCAGCAGCTTAGCTAGGTACACCGGGGAGCTGTTTTTT
V gene: TRBV7-2; J gene: TRBJ1-4; D gene: .; clone size: many; CDR3 protein: CASSRGGDEKLFF; CDR3 DNA: TGTGCCAGCAGCCGGGGGGGGGATGAAAAACTGTTTTTT
V gene: TRBV29-1; J gene: TRBJ1-3; D gene: .; clone size: .; CDR3 protein: CSVRSSSGNTIYF; CDR3 DNA: TGCAGCGTTCGGTCCAGCTCTGGAAACACCATATATTTT
V gene: TRBV4-1; J gene: TRBJ1-2; D gene: TRBD1; clone size: .; CDR3 protein: CASSPKTGPNYGYTF; CDR3 DNA: TGCGCCAGCAGCCCAAAGACAGGGCCTAACTATGGCTACACCTTC
V gene: TRBV7-2; J gene: TRBJ2-4; D gene: .; clone size: .; CDR3 protein: CASSSRGPENIQYF; CDR3 DNA: TGTGCCAGCAGCTCGCGGGGGCCCGAAAACATTCAGTACTTC
V gene: TRBV7-2; J gene: TRBJ2-5; D gene: .; clone size: .; CDR3 protein: CASSLAARPSTQYF; CDR3 DNA: TGTGCCAGCAGCTTAGCGGCTCGACCCTCGACCCAGTACTTC
V gene: TRBV7-8; J gene: TRBJ2-7; D gene: .; clone size: .; CDR3 protein: CASSISNSQGTYEQYF; CDR3 DNA: TGTGCCAGCAGCATAAGTAACTCACAGGGAACCTACGAGCAGTACTTC
V gene: TRBV5-4; J gene: TRBJ2-3; D gene: .; clone size: .; CDR3 protein: CASSYGAENTDTQYF; CDR3 DNA: TGTGCCAGCAGCTATGGGGCGGAAAACACAGATACGCAGTATTTT
V gene: TRBV6-6; J gene: TRBJ2-3; D gene: .; clone size: .; CDR3 protein: CASSYSKPGQRRGTQYF; CDR3 DNA: TGTGCCAGCAGTTACTCGAAACCGGGCCAACGACGGGGTACGCAGTATTTT
V gene: TRBV20-1; J gene: TRBJ1-4; D gene: .; clone size: .; CDR3 protein: CSARAGRVRGELFF; CDR3 DNA: TGCAGTGCTAGAGCAGGCAGGGTGAGAGGGGAACTGTTTTTT